The rows below give T cell receptor beta chains drawn from one sample of a study of shared clonotypes between healthy human individuals. Measured with immunoSEQ multiplex PCR; TCRdb has only the in-frame clones, and not every one. The data hold approximately 2,200,000 clones, with approximately 94% observed a single time. Specimen: naive CD8+ T cells from PBMCs. Source of these receptors: a man between 18 and 35 years old in good health. Some clones in this sample may be carry-over from other donors' samples. Both conserved end residues are part of each CDR3. The order of the fields is CDR3 length, V gene, clone size, J gene, D gene, CDR3 protein, CDR3 DNA. D genes are given only for firm matches. The size field is filled for only some rows; it gives once, few, many or a size class.

cdr3_length: 14; v_call: TRBV19; clone_size: NA; j_call: TRBJ1-1; d_call: TRBD1; cdr3_aa: CASSSGQGYTEAFF; cdr3_nt: TGTGCCAGTAGTAGCGGACAGGGGTACACTGAAGCTTTCTTT
cdr3_length: 14; v_call: TRBV6-1; clone_size: NA; j_call: TRBJ1-3; d_call: NA; cdr3_aa: CASSEVLLGNTIYF; cdr3_nt: TGTGCCAGCAGTGAAGTCTTACTCGGAAACACCATATATTTT
cdr3_length: 15; v_call: TRBV9; clone_size: NA; j_call: TRBJ2-5; d_call: TRBD2; cdr3_aa: CASSPRTSRQETQYF; cdr3_nt: TGTGCCAGCAGCCCCCGGACTAGTCGCCAAGAGACCCAGTACTTC
cdr3_length: 14; v_call: TRBV7-9; clone_size: NA; j_call: TRBJ2-7; d_call: NA; cdr3_aa: CASSPTLTQDEQYF; cdr3_nt: TGTGCCAGCAGCCCAACGTTGACTCAGGACGAGCAGTACTTC
cdr3_length: 16; v_call: TRBV19; clone_size: NA; j_call: TRBJ1-1; d_call: NA; cdr3_aa: CASSTAVAGRDTEAFF; cdr3_nt: TGTGCCAGTAGTACGGCCGTTGCGGGAAGGGATACTGAAGCTTTCTTT
cdr3_length: 14; v_call: TRBV19; clone_size: NA; j_call: TRBJ1-1; d_call: NA; cdr3_aa: CASSPRGATTEAFF; cdr3_nt: TGTGCCAGTAGCCCTAGGGGGGCGACAACTGAAGCTTTCTTT
cdr3_length: 16; v_call: TRBV11-2; clone_size: NA; j_call: TRBJ1-1; d_call: NA; cdr3_aa: CASSLWAGVRGTEAFF; cdr3_nt: TGTGCCAGCAGCTTATGGGCAGGGGTGAGGGGGACTGAAGCTTTCTTT
cdr3_length: 13; v_call: TRBV7-9; clone_size: NA; j_call: TRBJ2-3; d_call: TRBD2; cdr3_aa: CASSPRGADTQYF; cdr3_nt: TGTGCCAGCAGCCCCCGGGGGGCAGATACGCAGTATTTT
cdr3_length: 13; v_call: TRBV29-1; clone_size: NA; j_call: TRBJ2-7; d_call: NA; cdr3_aa: CSVEGGQLYEQYF; cdr3_nt: TGCAGCGTTGAAGGAGGACAGCTCTACGAGCAGTACTTC
cdr3_length: 15; v_call: TRBV9; clone_size: NA; j_call: TRBJ2-5; d_call: TRBD2; cdr3_aa: CASSQSGSGGETQYF; cdr3_nt: TGTGCCAGCAGCCAAAGCGGGAGTGGGGGGGAGACCCAGTACTTC
cdr3_length: 15; v_call: TRBV6-1; clone_size: NA; j_call: TRBJ2-3; d_call: NA; cdr3_aa: CASSGLLMGTDTQYF; cdr3_nt: TGTGCCAGCAGTGGACTTTTAATGGGCACAGATACGCAGTATTTT
cdr3_length: 13; v_call: TRBV18; clone_size: NA; j_call: TRBJ1-4; d_call: NA; cdr3_aa: CASSPPTGEKLFF; cdr3_nt: TGTGCCAGCTCACCACCCACGGGAGAAAAACTGTTTTTT
cdr3_length: 15; v_call: TRBV11-2; clone_size: NA; j_call: TRBJ1-2; d_call: TRBD1; cdr3_aa: CASSLVQRTGYGYTF; cdr3_nt: TGTGCCAGCAGCTTAGTGCAGAGGACAGGCTATGGCTACACCTTC
cdr3_length: 15; v_call: TRBV27; clone_size: NA; j_call: TRBJ2-1; d_call: NA; cdr3_aa: CASSLVAETYNEQFF; cdr3_nt: TGTGCCAGCAGTTTGGTAGCGGAGACCTACAATGAGCAGTTCTTC
cdr3_length: 20; v_call: TRBV28; clone_size: NA; j_call: TRBJ2-3; d_call: TRBD2; cdr3_aa: CASSSSIGGLAGEYADTQYF; cdr3_nt: TGTGCCAGCAGTTCCTCGATTGGTGGACTAGCGGGAGAGTATGCAGATACGCAGTATTTT
cdr3_length: 12; v_call: TRBV19; clone_size: few; j_call: TRBJ1-1; d_call: NA; cdr3_aa: CASSFQTAEAFF; cdr3_nt: TGTGCCAGTAGTTTCCAGACCGCTGAAGCTTTCTTT
cdr3_length: 11; v_call: TRBV6-5; clone_size: NA; j_call: TRBJ1-1; d_call: NA; cdr3_aa: CASRSNTEAFF; cdr3_nt: TGTGCCAGCAGAAGTAACACTGAAGCTTTCTTT
cdr3_length: 14; v_call: TRBV7-9; clone_size: NA; j_call: TRBJ2-1; d_call: NA; cdr3_aa: CASSPDWSGDEQFF; cdr3_nt: TGTGCCAGCAGCCCCGACTGGTCCGGCGATGAGCAGTTCTTC
cdr3_length: 18; v_call: TRBV27; clone_size: NA; j_call: TRBJ1-2; d_call: NA; cdr3_aa: CASSFTAFEGAFGYGYTF; cdr3_nt: TGTGCCAGCAGTTTCACGGCTTTTGAGGGCGCGTTCGGCTATGGCTACACCTTC
cdr3_length: 19; v_call: TRBV7-2; clone_size: NA; j_call: TRBJ2-2; d_call: TRBD2; cdr3_aa: CASSLVSGLAGVQFRELFF; cdr3_nt: TGTGCCAGCAGCCTAGTGTCGGGACTAGCGGGAGTACAATTTCGGGAGCTGTTTTTT
cdr3_length: 13; v_call: TRBV6-6; clone_size: NA; j_call: TRBJ2-7; d_call: TRBD1; cdr3_aa: CASSLGQGLEQYF; cdr3_nt: TGTGCCAGCAGTTTGGGACAGGGGCTCGAGCAGTACTTC
cdr3_length: 16; v_call: TRBV19; clone_size: few; j_call: TRBJ1-1; d_call: TRBD1; cdr3_aa: CASTIGTGFTNTEAFF; cdr3_nt: TGTGCCAGTACCATTGGGACAGGCTTCACGAACACTGAAGCTTTCTTT
cdr3_length: 15; v_call: TRBV16; clone_size: NA; j_call: TRBJ1-2; d_call: NA; cdr3_aa: CASSPNSAGGYGYTF; cdr3_nt: TGTGCCAGCAGCCCCAACTCTGCGGGGGGCTATGGCTACACCTTC
cdr3_length: 13; v_call: TRBV28; clone_size: NA; j_call: TRBJ1-1; d_call: NA; cdr3_aa: CASSSRPGDGAFF; cdr3_nt: TGTGCCAGCAGTTCCCGACCGGGAGACGGCGCTTTCTTT
cdr3_length: 15; v_call: TRBV27; clone_size: NA; j_call: TRBJ2-7; d_call: NA; cdr3_aa: CASSFIRASSYEQYF; cdr3_nt: TGTGCCAGCAGTTTTATCAGGGCGAGCTCCTACGAGCAGTACTTC
cdr3_length: 14; v_call: TRBV5-1; clone_size: NA; j_call: TRBJ2-5; d_call: TRBD1; cdr3_aa: CASSLMGQGETQYF; cdr3_nt: TGCGCCAGCAGCTTAATGGGACAGGGAGAGACCCAGTACTTC
cdr3_length: 11; v_call: TRBV27; clone_size: NA; j_call: TRBJ2-7; d_call: NA; cdr3_aa: CASPVPYEQYF; cdr3_nt: TGTGCCAGCCCTGTTCCCTACGAGCAGTACTTC
cdr3_length: 16; v_call: TRBV7-6; clone_size: NA; j_call: TRBJ1-3; d_call: NA; cdr3_aa: CASTEDPGKEGNTIYF; cdr3_nt: TGTGCCAGCACCGAAGACCCAGGGAAGGAGGGAAACACCATATATTTT
cdr3_length: 15; v_call: TRBV9; clone_size: NA; j_call: TRBJ2-5; d_call: NA; cdr3_aa: CASSAHRVTGETQYF; cdr3_nt: TGTGCCAGCAGCGCTCACAGAGTTACGGGGGAGACCCAGTACTTC
cdr3_length: 17; v_call: TRBV14; clone_size: NA; j_call: TRBJ2-1; d_call: NA; cdr3_aa: CASSQAPGSQRYNEQFF; cdr3_nt: TGTGCCAGCAGCCAAGCCCCGGGGTCCCAGAGGTACAATGAGCAGTTCTTC
cdr3_length: 15; v_call: TRBV11-2; clone_size: NA; j_call: TRBJ2-7; d_call: NA; cdr3_aa: CASSFTAGLDYEQYF; cdr3_nt: TGTGCCAGCAGCTTTACCGCGGGACTCGACTACGAGCAGTACTTC
cdr3_length: 14; v_call: TRBV5-5; clone_size: NA; j_call: TRBJ1-3; d_call: NA; cdr3_aa: CASSLGRQGNTIYF; cdr3_nt: TGTGCCAGCAGCTTGGGACGGCAGGGAAACACCATATATTTT
cdr3_length: 15; v_call: TRBV28; clone_size: NA; j_call: TRBJ1-5; d_call: TRBD1; cdr3_aa: CASSDIRGPNQPQHF; cdr3_nt: TGTGCCAGCAGCGATATCAGGGGGCCCAATCAGCCCCAGCATTTT
cdr3_length: 16; v_call: TRBV9; clone_size: once; j_call: TRBJ2-5; d_call: TRBD2; cdr3_aa: CASSVGWTSEQETQYF; cdr3_nt: TGTGCCAGCAGCGTAGGATGGACTAGCGAACAAGAGACCCAGTACTTC
cdr3_length: 12; v_call: TRBV9; clone_size: many; j_call: TRBJ2-3; d_call: NA; cdr3_aa: CASSVGGRTQYF; cdr3_nt: TGTGCCAGCAGCGTAGGCGGGCGTACGCAGTATTTT
cdr3_length: 15; v_call: TRBV13; clone_size: NA; j_call: TRBJ1-5; d_call: NA; cdr3_aa: CASSLARNSNQPQHF; cdr3_nt: TGTGCCAGCAGCTTAGCCAGGAATAGCAATCAGCCCCAGCATTTT
cdr3_length: 10; v_call: TRBV29-1; clone_size: NA; j_call: TRBJ2-7; d_call: NA; cdr3_aa: CSASTGEQYF; cdr3_nt: TGCAGCGCTAGTACCGGGGAGCAGTACTTC
cdr3_length: 13; v_call: TRBV2; clone_size: NA; j_call: TRBJ1-2; d_call: NA; cdr3_aa: CASSTWSGEGYTF; cdr3_nt: TGTGCCAGCAGTACATGGTCTGGCGAGGGCTACACCTTC
cdr3_length: 15; v_call: TRBV27; clone_size: NA; j_call: TRBJ1-2; d_call: NA; cdr3_aa: CASSLSTTGNYGYTF; cdr3_nt: TGTGCCAGCAGTTTATCGACCACAGGGAACTATGGCTACACCTTC
cdr3_length: 13; v_call: TRBV29-1; clone_size: NA; j_call: TRBJ1-3; d_call: NA; cdr3_aa: CSVHVVTTNTIYF; cdr3_nt: TGCAGCGTCCATGTCGTAACTACAAACACCATATATTTT
cdr3_length: 14; v_call: TRBV5-6; clone_size: NA; j_call: TRBJ2-7; d_call: TRBD2; cdr3_aa: CASSLIGGAYEQYF; cdr3_nt: TGTGCCAGCAGCTTGATTGGGGGGGCCTACGAGCAGTACTTC
cdr3_length: 11; v_call: TRBV5-6; clone_size: NA; j_call: TRBJ2-2; d_call: NA; cdr3_aa: CASSTPGELFF; cdr3_nt: TGTGCCAGCAGCACACCCGGGGAGCTGTTTTTT
cdr3_length: 14; v_call: TRBV27; clone_size: NA; j_call: TRBJ2-2; d_call: NA; cdr3_aa: CASAGSITTGELFF; cdr3_nt: TGTGCCAGCGCGGGCTCAATAACCACCGGGGAGCTGTTTTTT
cdr3_length: 13; v_call: TRBV27; clone_size: NA; j_call: TRBJ2-3; d_call: NA; cdr3_aa: CASSLRVSDTQYF; cdr3_nt: TGTGCCAGCAGCTTGAGGGTTTCAGATACGCAGTATTTT
cdr3_length: 13; v_call: TRBV30; clone_size: NA; j_call: TRBJ2-1; d_call: NA; cdr3_aa: CAWKEVSYNEQFF; cdr3_nt: TGTGCCTGGAAAGAGGTGTCCTACAATGAGCAGTTCTTC
cdr3_length: 15; v_call: TRBV4-2; clone_size: once; j_call: TRBJ2-2; d_call: NA; cdr3_aa: CASSQVEGWAGELFF; cdr3_nt: TGTGCCAGCAGCCAAGTGGAGGGTTGGGCCGGGGAGCTGTTTTTT
cdr3_length: 15; v_call: TRBV6-6; clone_size: NA; j_call: TRBJ2-5; d_call: TRBD2; cdr3_aa: CASSFVAGWGETQYF; cdr3_nt: TGTGCCAGCAGTTTCGTAGCGGGATGGGGGGAGACCCAGTACTTC